Below, 30 T cell receptor beta chains from the same sample are listed, as sequenced in a study of tissue T cells after allogeneic stem cell transplantation. Generated by immunoSEQ multiplex PCR, the TCRdb table keeps only in-frame clones and is missing some. The sample records 7,500 to 10,000 clones, 60% being singletons. Sequenced material: tissue from the jejunum, taken at autopsy. Receptor source: a woman aged 18 to 50 with breast cancer.

This rearrangement joins TRBV11-2 to TRBJ1-4; possible D gene TRBD1, 6 bases. The germline CDR1 and CDR2 sequences are SGHAT and FQNNGV. The CDR3 runs to 12 residues. V was pared by 5 bases and J by 7 bases, with 8 bases between. CDR3: CASSPGAEKLFF. The CDR3, as DNA: TGTGCCAGCAGCCCGGGGGCTGAAAAACTGTTTTTT.

The chain combines TRBV9 with TRBJ2-7, with TRBD2 identical over 11 bases. J gave up 2 bases and V 0 bases, and 13 bases lay outside the gene matches. Germline V gene lookup returns CDR1 SGDLS and CDR2 YYNGEE. There are 19 residues in the CDR3. The CDR3 DNA reads TGTGCCAGCAGCGTAGAAACCGGGCTAGCGGGAGGTAGGACCTACGAGCAGTACTTC. The encoded protein is CASSVETGLAGGRTYEQYF.

This clone has just a few counts. This chain joins TRBV6-2 or TRBV6-3 and TRBJ1-1; no clear D. Deletions cut 1 base from V and 4 bases from J, with 16 bases between. Germline CDR1 and CDR2: MNHEY and SVGEGT. The CDR3 has 16 residues. The CDR3 DNA reads as TGTGCCAGCAGTTACTTTCCTGGGAAGGAGGGCACTGAAGCTTTCTTT. Its protein is CASSYFPGKEGTEAFF.

This clone was seen a handful of times. This rearrangement joins TRBV2 to TRBJ1-5; a weak D match, TRBD1 (6 bases). Trimming removed 7 bases from V and 8 bases from J, with 18 bases in between. Germline-derived CDR1 and CDR2 are SNHLY and FYNNEI. CDR3 size: 14 residues. The CDR3 DNA is TGTGCCAGCACCCTGGGGTCCGAGGGGGAGCCCCAGCATTTT. It specifies CASTLGSEGEPQHF. The full variable domain, rest sourced from reference TRBV2 and TRBJ1-5, is EPEVTQTPSHQVTQMGQEVILRCVPISNHLYFYWYRQILGQKVEFLVSFYNNEISEKSEIFDDQFSVERPDGSNFTLKIRSTKLEDSAMYFCASTLGSEGEPQHFGDGTRLSIL.

The CDR3 region is CATGGVGDTGELFF. CDR3 nucleotides: TGTGCCACCGGAGGGGTTGGGGACACCGGGGAGCTGTTTTTT. This chain uses TRBV10-3 with TRBJ2-2; a possible D gene is TRBD2 (6 bases). Trimming stripped 10 bases from V and 3 bases from J, with 15 bases between. CDR1 is ENHRY and CDR2 is SYGVKD in the germline V gene. There are 14 residues in the CDR3.

This clone is large in the sample. Germline is not matched at one junction end, which may reflect a read error. V is TRBV7-7 and J is TRBJ2-7; 7 nucleotides match TRBD2. Germline V gives CDR1 SSHAT, CDR2 FNYEAQ (reference sequence). The CDR3 contains 15 residues. CDR3 sequence (DNA): TGTGCTAGCAGCTTGTCTAGCGGCCCAGCCTACGAGCAGTACTTC. Translated, it gives CASSLSSGPAYEQYF. Full variable domain (rest looked up from reference TRBV7-7 and TRBJ2-7): GAGVSQSPRYKVTKRGQDVTLRCDPISSHATLYWYQQALGQGPEFLTYFNYEAQPDKSGLPSDRFSAERPEGSISTLTIQRTEQRDSAMYRCASSLSSGPAYEQYFGPGTRLTVT.

In its sample, this clone was seen once. This chain uses TRBV9 with TRBJ2-1; D ambiguous. V lost 0 bases, J lost 9 bases, and 10 bases lay in between. Germline lookup yields CDR1 SGDLS and CDR2 YYNGEE. The CDR3 length is 13 residues. The CDR3 here is CASSVDGEGEQFF. The CDR3 DNA reads as TGTGCCAGCAGCGTAGATGGGGAAGGTGAGCAGTTCTTC.

CDR3 nucleotides: TGTGCCAGCAGCCCCCGGACAGGGGCGGGCAATGAGCAGTTCTTC. This translates into CASSPRTGAGNEQFF. The J gene is TRBJ2-1, the V gene TRBV7-9, with TRBD1 identical over 9 bases. J was trimmed by 6 bases and V by 5 bases; bases with no gene match: 8. Germline V CDR1 and CDR2: SEHNR, FQNEAQ (reference sequence). This CDR3 comprises 15 residues. Full variable domain (rest looked up from reference TRBV7-9 and TRBJ2-1): DTGVSQNPRHKITKRGQNVTFRCDPISEHNRLYWYRQTLGQGPEFLTYFQNEAQLEKSRLLSDRFSAERPKGSFSTLEIQRTEQGDSAMYLCASSPRTGAGNEQFFGPGTRLTVL.

CDR3 bases: TGTGCCAGCAGCTTGGACGGGACTACCTACGAGCAGTACTTC. Amino acid sequence: CASSLDGTTYEQYF. The genes are TRBV5-8 and TRBJ2-7, with TRBD2 matching over 7 bases. The junction had 2 bases not matched to a gene; V was cut back by 0 bases and J by 2 bases. CDR1 SGHTS and CDR2 YDEGEE come from the germline V gene. The CDR3 is made up of 14 amino acids.

As concerns this clone: Different DNA sequences within this sample yield the same CDR3. This chain connects TRBV18 to TRBJ1-3; D is possibly TRBD1 (5 bases). The germline V and J ends were trimmed by 4 bases and 2 bases, with 6 bases remaining between them. The CDR3 runs to 13 residues. The germline V gene has CDR1 KGHSH and CDR2 LQKENI. CDR3: CASSQGAGNTIYF. The CDR3 nucleotides are TGTGCCAGCTCACAAGGGGCTGGAAACACCATATATTTT.

The gene calls are TRBV29-1 and TRBJ1-1; D unresolved. Trimming pared 4 bases from V and 13 bases from J, leaving 16 bases between. The CDR3 is made up of 11 amino acids. The germline gives CDR1 SQVTM, CDR2 ANQGSEA. The CDR3 sequence is CSVVVLGEGFF. In DNA form, the CDR3 reads TGCAGCGTTGTTGTGCTTGGGGAGGGTTTCTTT.

This clone has only a few counts. V is TRBV7-2 and J is TRBJ1-3; D not certain. With 8 bases removed from V and 0 bases from J, the gap between germline ends came to 11 bases. The CDR3 extends over 14 amino acids. Per germline, CDR1 SGHTA and CDR2 FQGNSA. The CDR3 reads CASLASFSGNTIYF. CDR3 in DNA: TGTGCCAGCCTAGCGTCTTTCTCTGGAAACACCATATATTTT.

The V call is TRBV5-1, the J call TRBJ2-7; D is unresolved. The CDR3 contains 14 residues. From germline, CDR1 is SGHRS and CDR2 YFSETQ. Trimming took off 2 bases at V and 0 bases at J, with 9 bases between the two ends. The CDR3 DNA sequence: TGCGCCAGCAGCTTCCAGGATAGCTCCTACGAGCAGTACTTC. It encodes CASSFQDSSYEQYF.

The chain recombines TRBV5-6 with TRBJ1-2, with a possible D match to TRBD1 (5 bases). V was clipped by 6 bases and J by 1 base, with 16 bases between them. Germline V gene lookup returns CDR1 SGHDT and CDR2 YYEEEE. CDR3 length: 15 residues. The CDR3: CASILLDSLNYGYTF. CDR3 DNA: TGTGCCAGCATCCTTTTAGACAGCCTTAACTATGGCTACACCTTC.

The chain recombines TRBV30 with TRBJ2-3; 7 nucleotides agree with TRBD2. Per the germline V gene, CDR1 is GTSNPN and CDR2 is SVGIG (reference sequence). Trimming cost V 7 bases and J 5 bases; bases outside gene matches: 15. The CDR3 is 15 amino acids. CDR3 nucleotide sequence: TGTGCCTACCAGTCGGAGCGGGGTATGGTAGATACGCAGTATTTT. Translated: CAYQSERGMVDTQYF.

The chain has TRBV11-3 and TRBJ2-1, with D maybe TRBD2 (6 bases). Trimming removed 1 base from V and 4 bases from J, with 14 bases in between. The CDR3 contains 16 residues. In germline, CDR1 is SGHNT, CDR2 YENEEA. The CDR3 loop reads CASSLGRTSRYNEQFF. DNA of the CDR3: TGTGCCAGCAGCTTAGGGAGAACTAGCAGATACAATGAGCAGTTCTTC.

This clone was counted between two and nine times. The chain combines TRBV28 with TRBJ1-3; D ambiguous. V lost 5 bases to trimming and J lost 3 bases, with 5 bases between them. The germline CDR1 and CDR2 sequences are MDHEN and SYDVKM. The CDR3 runs to 12 residues. CDR3 loop: CASSIGGNTIYF. The CDR3 DNA sequence: TGTGCCAGCAGTATTGGTGGAAACACCATATATTTT.

The chain combines TRBV28 with TRBJ2-1; 8 bases are shared with TRBD2. Trimming removed 2 bases from V and 7 bases from J; junction bases left unmatched: 7. The germline CDR1 and CDR2 sequences are MDHEN and SYDVKM. This CDR3 region has 15 residues. CDR3 loop: CASSLQRRGGNEQFF. DNA for the CDR3: TGTGCCAGCAGTTTACAGCGTCGGGGGGGGAATGAGCAGTTCTTC.

This clone was detected a few times. V gene TRBV11-3 combines with J gene TRBJ2-2; D is unclear. The CDR3 has 12 residues. Trimming took off 1 base at V and 8 bases at J, with 5 bases between the two ends. Germline CDR1 is SGHNT and CDR2 is YENEEA. Written as DNA, the CDR3 is TGTGCCAGCAGCTTAGGTGAAGGGGAGCTGTTTTTT. It codes for CASSLGEGELFF.

This clone is classed as medium-sized. The chain carries TRBV18 and TRBJ1-3, with 7 bases matching TRBD1. The CDR3 has 16 residues. In germline, CDR1 is KGHSH, CDR2 LQKENI. The trim removed 5 bases at V and 3 bases at J, leaving 10 bases unmatched. The CDR3 DNA reads as TGTGCCAGCTCAACGGGGACAGCATCGCTTGGAAACACCATATATTTT. Amino acid sequence: CASSTGTASLGNTIYF.

The rearrangement links TRBV5-1 to TRBJ1-1; no definite D call. The CDR3 spans 13 residues. The germline V gene encodes CDR1 SGHRS and CDR2 YFSETQ. Trimming left V 0 bases short and J 8 bases short, with 11 bases between. Here the CDR3 reads CASSLEPGSEAFF. CDR3 nucleotides: TGCGCCAGCAGCTTGGAACCTGGTTCCGAAGCTTTCTTT.

This rearrangement joins TRBV12-3 or TRBV12-4 to TRBJ2-5; weak D call: TRBD1 (6 bases). Trimming pared 2 bases from V and 3 bases from J, leaving 7 bases between. The CDR3 is 13 residues long. This CDR3 reads CASSLQGKETQYF. The CDR3 region has the DNA TGTGCCAGCAGTTTACAGGGGAAAGAGACCCAGTACTTC.

The CDR3 here is CASSLVGTELFF. CDR3 nucleotide sequence: TGTGCCAGCAGCTTGGTGGGGACAGAACTGTTTTTT. V is TRBV7-2 and J is TRBJ1-4; TRBD1 aligns across 7 bases. The CDR3 is made up of 12 amino acids. Germline assignment: CDR1 SGHTA and CDR2 FQGNSA. V gave up 3 bases and J gave up 12 bases; unmatched junction bases: 4.

The rearrangement links TRBV6-6 to TRBJ2-2; D is perhaps TRBD1 (6 bases). Germline V CDR1 and CDR2: MNHNY, SVGAGI (reference sequence). V lost 0 bases to trimming and J lost 7 bases, with 9 bases between them. The CDR3 runs 14 residues. The CDR3 coding sequence is TGTGCCAGCAGTTACTCAAGAGGGGGCGGGGAGCTGTTTTTT. It encodes CASSYSRGGGELFF.

This rearrangement joins TRBV27 to TRBJ2-1; D is tentatively TRBD1 or TRBD2 (5 bases each). Germline loops: CDR1 MNHEY, CDR2 SMNVEV (reference sequence). V shed 3 bases and J shed 12 bases, with 15 bases lying between them. CDR3 length: 13 residues. CDR3 residues: CASSFGSWDGQFF. The CDR3 DNA sequence: TGTGCCAGCAGTTTTGGTTCGTGGGACGGGCAGTTCTTC.

The chain has TRBV19 and TRBJ2-1, with D uncertain. V lost 3 bases and J 4 bases, leaving 7 bases between the germline ends. The CDR3 has 13 residues. Looked up from germline, CDR1 is LNHDA and CDR2 is SQIVND (reference sequence). The CDR3 is CASSIGSYNEQFF. The CDR3 DNA reads as TGTGCCAGTAGTATCGGCTCGTACAATGAGCAGTTCTTC.

Remarks on this clone: This sample also contains other DNA sequences that code for the same CDR3. V is TRBV7-2 and J is TRBJ2-2; no clear D. CDR3 size: 15 residues. Per the germline V gene, CDR1 is SGHTA and CDR2 is FQGNSA. V was cut by 0 bases and J by 0 bases, with 5 bases left in between. In DNA form, the CDR3 reads TGTGCCAGCAGCTTAGCGGAAGCGAACACCGGGGAGCTGTTTTTT. Protein: CASSLAEANTGELFF.

This clone was seen a handful of times. The chain couples TRBV6-2 or TRBV6-3 to TRBJ2-7; D possibly corresponds to TRBD2 (5 bases). The CDR3 runs 15 residues. From germline, CDR1 is MNHEY and CDR2 SVGEGT. V was trimmed by 3 bases and J by 3 bases, leaving 15 bases between them. The CDR3 is CASSYVSGALYEQYF. The CDR3 region has the DNA TGTGCCAGCAGTTATGTAAGCGGTGCCCTCTACGAGCAGTACTTC.

V gene TRBV29-1 combines with J gene TRBJ2-7; 8 positions match TRBD2. CDR1 is SQVTM, CDR2 ANQGSEA, per germline. J was trimmed by 3 bases and V by 4 bases; bases with no gene match: 14. There are 16 residues in the CDR3. Here the CDR3 DNA reads TGCAGCGTTGGAGATGCGGGACTAGGAGGGAACTACGAGCAGTACTTC. Its translation is CSVGDAGLGGNYEQYF.

The rearrangement joins TRBV30 to TRBJ2-3; maybe TRBD2 (6 bases). This CDR3 is built from 14 residues. Germline-derived CDR1 and CDR2 are GTSNPN and SVGIG (reference sequence). V gave up 5 bases and J gave up 2 bases, with 14 bases separating them. DNA for the CDR3: TGTGCCTGGGGTGGGCCTAGCGCCACAGATACGCAGTATTTT. This translates into CAWGGPSATDTQYF.